The 26 T cell receptor beta chains in this list originate from one sample, sequenced in a study of cytomegalovirus exposure and HLA in healthy donors. The PCR was carried out with 60 Vbeta primers and 13 Jbeta primers. Profiled with immunoSEQ multiplex PCR; TCRdb holds only in-frame clones, not every one. The sample holds some 160,000 clones, nearly 80% seen once. The material sequenced was PBMCs. The receptor set was obtained from a woman under 40 in good health and CMV-seronegative.

The chain combines TRBV5-4 with TRBJ1-1; 8 nucleotides match TRBD1. V shed 3 bases and J 1 base; nucleotides not matched to a gene: 8. CDR1 is SGHNT and CDR2 is YYREEE in the germline V gene (reference sequence). The CDR3 sequence is 16 residues long. In DNA, the CDR3 is TGTGCCAGCAGCTCCCCCGTCGACAGGGGGAACACTGAAGCTTTCTTT. It encodes CASSSPVDRGNTEAFF.

The chain recombines TRBV6-5 with TRBJ2-5; 10 bases fit TRBD1. The CDR3 is 14 residues long. Germline CDR1 MNHEY, CDR2 SVGAGI. Trimming at V came to 8 bases and at J to 5 bases, leaving 8 bases not matched to a gene. The CDR3 sequence: CASSDRGRWETQYF. The CDR3, as DNA: TGTGCCAGCTCCGACAGGGGGCGGTGGGAGACCCAGTACTTC.

For the CDR3, the DNA is TGTGCCTGGAGTGTACGTGGCAGGGGTAGCAATCAGCCCCAGCATTTT. Encoded protein: CAWSVRGRGSNQPQHF. The chain is built from TRBV30 and TRBJ1-5; D is perhaps TRBD1 (6 bases). V was cut by 0 bases and J by 0 bases, with 12 bases left in between. Germline V lookup: CDR1 GTSNPN, CDR2 SVGIG (reference sequence). The CDR3 extends over 16 amino acids.

The V gene is TRBV7-9, the J gene TRBJ1-6; D gene ambiguous. CDR1 is SEHNR and CDR2 is FQNEAQ in the germline V gene (reference sequence). Trimming removed 8 bases at V and 7 bases at J, with 15 bases between. The CDR3 covers 14 residues. The CDR3 here is CASSYRTANSPLHF. CDR3 DNA sequence: TGTGCCAGCTCCTATCGGACTGCAAATTCACCCCTCCACTTT.

The chain recombines TRBV4-2 with TRBJ1-2, with 8 bases matching TRBD1. The CDR3 is 14 amino acids. Trimming took 4 bases from V and 4 from J; bases not matched to a gene: 5. From germline, CDR1 is LGHNA and CDR2 YNFKEQ. The CDR3 is CASSLSGQAYGYTF. CDR3 coding DNA: TGTGCCAGCAGCCTTTCGGGACAGGCCTATGGCTACACCTTC.

The chain combines TRBV29-1 with TRBJ2-3, with a tentative D call TRBD1 (5 bases). V was trimmed by 3 bases and J by 4 bases, leaving 11 bases between them. The CDR3 loop spans 13 amino acids. Germline V gene data show CDR1 as SQVTM and CDR2 as ANQGSEA. DNA for the CDR3: TGCAGCGTTGACGCCCAGGGCGCAGATACGCAGTATTTT. Protein product: CSVDAQGADTQYF.

The gene calls are TRBV5-4 and TRBJ1-4; TRBD1 matches at 7 bases. The V gene's germline CDR1 is SGHNT and CDR2 YYREEE (reference sequence). This CDR3 contains 17 residues. With V trimmed by 1 base and J by 0 bases, 6 bases remained unmatched. CDR3 in amino acids: CASSLHRGVATNEKLFF. In nucleotides, the CDR3 is TGTGCCAGCAGCTTGCACAGGGGAGTTGCAACTAATGAAAAACTGTTTTTT.

Here the CDR3 reads CASSDSPDRGLDGYTF. CDR3 bases: TGTGCCAGCAGTGACTCGCCGGACAGGGGGCTAGATGGCTACACCTTC. The rearrangement joins TRBV6-4 to TRBJ1-2, with 11 bases matching TRBD1. V dropped 0 bases and J dropped 6; count of bases not matched to a gene: 6. The germline gives CDR1 MRHNA, CDR2 SNTAGT. The CDR3 runs 16 residues.

This clone appeared a few times. V gene TRBV19 combines with J gene TRBJ1-1, with 8 bases identical to TRBD1. The CDR3 is 15 amino acids. Germline CDR1 reads LNHDA; CDR2 reads SQIVND (reference sequence). J was trimmed by 4 bases and V by 0 bases; bases with no gene match: 4. CDR3 nucleotides: TGTGCCAGTAGTATAGATTCGGACAGGGCCACTGAAGCTTTCTTT. It translates to CASSIDSDRATEAFF.

The V gene is TRBV6-5, the J gene TRBJ1-6; TRBD1 is a possible D gene (6 bases). With 7 bases removed from V and 6 bases from J, the gap between germline ends came to 10 bases. The CDR3 length is 13 residues. Per germline, CDR1 MNHEY and CDR2 SVGAGI. The CDR3 loop is CASKGRGNSPLHF. CDR3 in DNA: TGTGCCAGCAAAGGCAGGGGTAATTCACCCCTCCACTTT.

V is TRBV7-2 and J is TRBJ1-2; 7 bases match TRBD1. The CDR3 consists of 15 residues. V dropped 2 bases and J dropped 5; count of bases not matched to a gene: 8. Germline CDR1 SGHTA, CDR2 FQGNSA. The CDR3 reads CASSLTLRDSYGYTF. The CDR3, as DNA: TGTGCCAGCAGCTTAACCCTCCGGGACAGTTATGGCTACACCTTC. Supplemented by reference TRBV7-2 and TRBJ1-2, the full variable domain reads GAGVSQSPSNKVTEKGKDVELRCDPISGHTALYWYRQSLGQGLEFLIYFQGNSAPDKSGLPSDRFSAERTGGSVSTLTIQRTQQEDSAVYLCASSLTLRDSYGYTFGSGTRLTVV.

The chain links TRBV7-2 to TRBJ2-7, with D possibly TRBD2 on 6 matching bases. This CDR3 spans 15 amino acids. Germline V gene sequence: CDR1 SGHTA, CDR2 FQGNSA. V was pared by 5 bases and J by 0 bases, with 14 bases between. For the CDR3, the DNA is TGTGCCAGCAGCCCTCGACGGGGGTTCTCCTACGAGCAGTACTTC. Translated, it gives CASSPRRGFSYEQYF.

The chain has TRBV11-2 and TRBJ2-1; 9 nucleotides line up with TRBD1. Germline V gene lookup returns CDR1 SGHAT and CDR2 FQNNGV. Germline trimming cut 5 bases from V and 4 bases from J; bases unmatched to any gene: 6. The CDR3 has 15 amino acids. CDR3 sequence reads: CASSPRDRAYNEQFF. The CDR3 DNA is TGTGCCAGCAGCCCCCGGGACAGGGCTTACAATGAGCAGTTCTTC.

The genes are TRBV7-3 and TRBJ2-1; weak D call: TRBD2 (7 bases). Trimming removed 5 bases at V and 7 bases at J, with 18 bases between. The CDR3 contains 15 residues. The germline V gene has CDR1 SGHTA and CDR2 FQGTGA. CDR3 region: CASSPMGGASNEQFF. CDR3 nucleotide sequence: TGTGCCAGCAGCCCGATGGGGGGGGCGAGTAATGAGCAGTTCTTC. Based on the CDR3 plus reference TRBV7-3 and TRBJ2-1, the full variable domain is GAGVSQTPSNKVTEKGKYVELRCDPISGHTALYWYRQSLGQGPEFLIYFQGTGAADDSGLPNDRFFAVRPEGSVSTLKIQRTERGDSAVYLCASSPMGGASNEQFFGPGTRLTVL.

The V call is TRBV5-8, the J call TRBJ1-4; no reliable D call. V was shortened by 5 bases and J by 4 bases, with 12 bases between the two germline ends. Germline CDR1 reads SGHTS; CDR2 reads YDEGEE. The CDR3 loop spans 14 amino acids. The CDR3 region is CASSSRYNNEKLFF. CDR3 bases: TGTGCCAGCAGTTCGCGGTATAATAATGAAAAACTGTTTTTT. Combining the CDR3 with reference TRBV5-8 and TRBJ1-4 gives the whole variable domain EAGVTQSPTHLIKTRGQQATLRCSPISGHTSVYWYQQALGLGLQFLLWYDEGEERNRGNFPPRFSGRQFPNYSSELNVNALELEDSALYLCASSSRYNNEKLFFGSGTQLSVL.

The V and J genes are TRBV7-2 and TRBJ1-3; 10 bases fit TRBD1. The CDR3 loop spans 16 amino acids. The V segment lost 5 bases and the J segment 3 bases; nucleotides outside the gene matches: 7. Germline V gene lookup returns CDR1 SGHTA and CDR2 FQGNSA. The chain's CDR3 is CASSLHGTGVGNTIYF. Here the CDR3 DNA reads TGTGCCAGCAGCCTTCACGGGACAGGGGTTGGAAACACCATATATTTT.

This clone was counted between two and nine times. The chain couples TRBV5-6 to TRBJ1-1; D might be TRBD1 (5 bases). The length of the CDR3 is 14 residues. The V gene lost 5 bases and the J gene lost 8 bases, with 19 bases spanning the gap. Germline CDR1 is SGHDT and CDR2 is YYEEEE. The chain's CDR3 is CASSLGGVVAEAFF. The DNA of the CDR3 is TGTGCCAGCAGTCTGGGGGGGGTAGTAGCGGAAGCTTTCTTT.

The rearrangement links TRBV9 to TRBJ2-2; 7 positions match TRBD1. V was clipped by 2 bases and J by 5 bases; unmatched bases: 9. This CDR3 is 16 amino acids long. Germline-derived CDR1 and CDR2 are SGDLS and YYNGEE. This CDR3 is CASSVYRGLGTGELFF. CDR3 in DNA: TGTGCCAGCAGCGTTTACAGGGGCCTGGGGACCGGGGAGCTGTTTTTT. Together with reference TRBV9 and TRBJ2-2, the CDR3 gives the full variable domain: DSGVTQTPKHLITATGQRVTLRCSPRSGDLSVYWYQQSLDQGLQFLIQYYNGEERAKGNILERFSAQQFPDLHSELNLSSLELGDSALYFCASSVYRGLGTGELFFGEGSRLTVL.

V and J are TRBV18 and TRBJ2-7; D may be TRBD1 (6 bases). V shed 4 bases and J shed 4 bases, with 14 bases lying between them. The CDR3 consists of 14 residues. In germline, CDR1 is KGHSH, CDR2 LQKENI. The CDR3 spells CASSLRQAGYEQYF. The CDR3 DNA follows: TGTGCCAGCTCACTCCGACAGGCCGGGTACGAGCAGTACTTC.

The gene calls are TRBV15 and TRBJ1-5, with a weak D call TRBD1 (5 bases). The CDR3 length is 17 residues. Germline CDR1 LNHNV, CDR2 YYDKDF (reference sequence). The ends were cut back, 1 base at V and 4 bases at J, with 17 bases in the middle. The CDR3 region has the DNA TGTGCCACCAGCAGAGCCCGCGGGGCCAACACAAATCAGCCCCAGCATTTT. Translation: CATSRARGANTNQPQHF.

V usage is TRBV14 and J usage is TRBJ2-7; D uncertain. The CDR3 loop spans 16 amino acids. V lost 1 base to trimming and J lost 0 bases, with 13 bases between them. Germline V gene sequence: CDR1 SGHDN, CDR2 FVKESK. This chain's CDR3 is CASSQVVTSLSYEQYF. CDR3 DNA: TGTGCCAGCAGCCAAGTTGTCACCTCACTCTCCTACGAGCAGTACTTC.

This chain links TRBV11-2 with TRBJ1-3; the D gene is possibly TRBD1 (6 bases). The CDR3 contains 12 residues. V shed 8 bases and J shed 4 bases, with 9 bases lying between them. The V gene's germline CDR1 is SGHAT and CDR2 FQNNGV. The CDR3 protein is CASVGGGNTIYF. For the CDR3, the DNA is TGTGCCAGCGTAGGGGGAGGAAACACCATATATTTT.

This clone was picked up a small number of times. The chain combines TRBV5-5 with TRBJ1-1; no reliable D call. V lost 3 bases to trimming and J lost 3 bases, with 3 bases between them. CDR1 SGHKS and CDR2 YYEKEE come from the germline V gene (reference sequence). CDR3 length: 11 residues. CDR3 loop: CASSSDTEAFF. For the CDR3, the DNA is TGTGCCAGCAGCTCTGACACTGAAGCTTTCTTT.

The chain carries TRBV6-5 and TRBJ1-1; tentative D call: TRBD1 (6 bases). Per germline, CDR1 MNHEY and CDR2 SVGAGI. Trimming took off 3 bases at V and 0 bases at J, with 11 bases between the two ends. The length of the CDR3 is 15 residues. The DNA of the CDR3 is TGTGCCAGCAGTTATTACAGGGCGGTGAACACTGAAGCTTTCTTT. Its translation is CASSYYRAVNTEAFF.

This chain uses TRBV7-8 with TRBJ2-3, with no clear D. The germline V gene has CDR1 SGHVS and CDR2 FQNEAQ. This CDR3 is built from 15 residues. V was trimmed by 1 base and J by 2 bases, leaving 10 bases between them. CDR3 bases: TGTGCCAGCAGCTTAGGAATACACAACACAGATACGCAGTATTTT. Protein product: CASSLGIHNTDTQYF.

The rearrangement links TRBV6-1 to TRBJ2-2; D ambiguous. The germline CDR1 and CDR2 sequences are MNHNS and SASEGT. This CDR3 has 14 amino acids. V gave up 6 bases and J gave up 5 bases, with 13 bases separating them. The CDR3 is CASSASIGTGELFF. The CDR3 nucleotides read TGTGCCAGCAGCGCTAGTATCGGGACCGGGGAGCTGTTTTTT.